One and the same sample provided the 8 T cell receptor beta chains below, sequenced in a study of blood T cell repertoires in COVID-19. Clones were sequenced by immunoSEQ multiplex PCR, and TCRdb holds only the in-frame ones, with some missing. The sample lists 250,000 or so clones, about four fifths occurring once. The sequencing input was peripheral blood. These receptor sequences come from a woman aged 18-29 years with acute or convalescent COVID-19.

The rearrangement joins TRBV6-1 to TRBJ2-5; 8 nucleotides agree with TRBD1. The trim removed 0 bases at V and 5 bases at J, leaving 8 bases unmatched. Germline V gene sequence: CDR1 MNHNS, CDR2 SASEGT. The CDR3 loop spans 16 amino acids. The CDR3 protein is CASSEAGTGKPETQYF. The DNA for the CDR3 is TGTGCCAGCAGTGAAGCAGGGACAGGAAAGCCGGAGACCCAGTACTTC.

The V and J genes are TRBV6-2 or TRBV6-3 and TRBJ2-7, with TRBD1 identical over 9 bases. The V and J ends lost 2 bases and 0 bases, in that order; junction bases with no gene match: 2. Germline assignment: CDR1 MNHEY and CDR2 SVGEGT. The CDR3 runs to 15 residues. CDR3 DNA: TGTGCCAGCAGTTACCAGGGACAGGGCTCCTACGAGCAGTACTTC. Its protein is CASSYQGQGSYEQYF.

The chain carries TRBV18 and TRBJ2-5; D is unresolved. CDR3 length: 12 amino acids. The germline V and J ends were trimmed by 0 bases and 6 bases, with 5 bases remaining between them. Germline V gene sequence: CDR1 KGHSH, CDR2 LQKENI. The CDR3 bases are TGTGCCAGCTCACCACCGACAAAGACCCAGTACTTC. Amino acids: CASSPPTKTQYF.

The chain links TRBV30 to TRBJ1-5; the D gene is possibly TRBD1 (6 bases). The CDR3 length is 14 residues. In germline, CDR1 is GTSNPN, CDR2 SVGIG (reference sequence). The V end was cut by 1 base, the J end by 6 bases, with 13 bases between. The CDR3 loop is CAWSGGEGGQPQHF. The CDR3 nucleotides read TGTGCCTGGAGTGGTGGGGAAGGGGGTCAGCCCCAGCATTTT.

The chain combines TRBV4-1 with TRBJ2-7, with TRBD1 matching 11 bases. CDR1 and CDR2 (germline): MGHRA, YSYEKL. The ends lost 0 bases at V and 5 bases at J; junction bases unmatched: 9. The CDR3 is 17 residues long. The CDR3 region has the DNA TGCGCCAGCAGCCAAGATCGGATGGGACAGGGGGGCGACGAGCAGTACTTC. Translating it yields CASSQDRMGQGGDEQYF.

The rearrangement links TRBV7-9 to TRBJ2-5, with 8 bases lining up with TRBD1. The junction had 13 bases not matched to a gene; V was cut back by 7 bases and J by 0 bases. CDR3 length equals 17 residues. Germline lookup yields CDR1 SEHNR and CDR2 FQNEAQ (reference sequence). CDR3 in amino acids: CASKSQGATWYQETQYF. In nucleotides, the CDR3 is TGTGCCAGCAAATCCCAGGGGGCGACTTGGTACCAAGAGACCCAGTACTTC. The entire variable domain, with the rest obtained from reference TRBV7-9 and TRBJ2-5, is as follows: DTGVSQNPRHKITKRGQNVTFRCDPISEHNRLYWYRQTLGQGPEFLTYFQNEAQLEKSRLLSDRFSAERPKGSFSTLEIQRTEQGDSAMYLCASKSQGATWYQETQYFGPGTRLLVL.

This clone has only a few counts. In nucleotides, the CDR3 is TGTGCCAGCCGGGGACTGAGAAACACTGAAGCTTTCTTT. It specifies CASRGLRNTEAFF. The chain is built from TRBV2 and TRBJ1-1, with D possibly matching TRBD1 (5 bases). This CDR3 comprises 13 residues. V shed 8 bases and J shed 2 bases, with 12 bases lying between them. Germline V gives CDR1 SNHLY, CDR2 FYNNEI.

V usage is TRBV28 and J usage is TRBJ1-1, with unresolved D. The CDR3 runs to 14 residues. Germline V lookup: CDR1 MDHEN, CDR2 SYDVKM. V was pared by 6 bases and J by 1 base, with 12 bases between. The CDR3 spells CASRPLQENTEAFF. CDR3 DNA: TGTGCCAGCAGACCCCTCCAGGAGAACACTGAAGCTTTCTTT.